This TCR beta chain was recorded in a study of T cell responses to AZD1222 COVID-19 vaccine. About this clone itself: Antigen: not known.

The CDR3 contains 15 residues. The germline CDR1 and CDR2 sequences are SGHNT and YYREEE (reference sequence). The V end was cut by 3 bases, the J end by 0 bases, with 12 bases between. Regarding the study as a whole: Repertoire sampling was restricted to post-peak T cell response timepoints. White British people made up most donors, females outnumbered males, and clonal diversity was possibly underestimated. Following two doses of AZD1222, Spike-specific TCR breadth and depth rose. Baseline testing showed seropositivity in only a handful of AZD1222 recipients.

Repertoires were generated with immunoSEQ multiplex PCR, while TCRdb's copy carries only in-frame clones and drops some. This sample has 150,000 to 200,000 clones, with approximately 90% found just once. The chain combines TRBV5-4 with TRBJ1-2, with D possibly matching TRBD1 (5 bases). Specimen: peripheral blood, collected on day 0 of AZD1222 vaccination. The receptor was derived from an adult in good health. The CDR3 spells CASSWDGATNYGYTF. The CDR3 coding sequence is TGTGCCAGCAGCTGGGACGGGGCTACTAACTATGGCTACACCTTC.